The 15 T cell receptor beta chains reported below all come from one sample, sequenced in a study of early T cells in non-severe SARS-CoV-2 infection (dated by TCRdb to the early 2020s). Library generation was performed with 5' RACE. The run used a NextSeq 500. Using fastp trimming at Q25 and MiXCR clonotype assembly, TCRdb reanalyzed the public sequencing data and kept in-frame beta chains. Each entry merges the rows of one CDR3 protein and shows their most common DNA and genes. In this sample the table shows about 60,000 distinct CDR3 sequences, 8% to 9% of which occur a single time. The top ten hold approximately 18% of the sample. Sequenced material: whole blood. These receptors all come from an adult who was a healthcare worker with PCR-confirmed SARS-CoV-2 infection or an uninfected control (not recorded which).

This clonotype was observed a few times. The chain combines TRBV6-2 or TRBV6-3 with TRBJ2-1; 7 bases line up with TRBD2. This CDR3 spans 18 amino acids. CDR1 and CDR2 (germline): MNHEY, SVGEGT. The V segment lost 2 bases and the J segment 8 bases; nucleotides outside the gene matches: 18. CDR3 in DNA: TGTGCCAGCAGTTACCCCGAGGACGGGACTAATATGGAGGATGAGCAGTTCTTC. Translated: CASSYPEDGTNMEDEQFF.

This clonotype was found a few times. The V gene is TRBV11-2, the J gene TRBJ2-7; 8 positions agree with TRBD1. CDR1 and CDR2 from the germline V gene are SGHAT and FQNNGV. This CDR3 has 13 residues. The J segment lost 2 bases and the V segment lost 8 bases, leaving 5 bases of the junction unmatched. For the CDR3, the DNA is TGTGCCAGCGGCGGACAGGGAACCTACGAGCAGTACTTC. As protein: CASGGQGTYEQYF. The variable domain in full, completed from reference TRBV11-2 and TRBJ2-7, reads EAGVAQSPRYKIIEKRQSVAFWCNPISGHATLYWYQQILGQGPKLLIQFQNNGVVDDSQLPKDRFSAERLKGVDSTLKIQPAKLEDSAVYLCASGGQGTYEQYFGPGTRLTVT.

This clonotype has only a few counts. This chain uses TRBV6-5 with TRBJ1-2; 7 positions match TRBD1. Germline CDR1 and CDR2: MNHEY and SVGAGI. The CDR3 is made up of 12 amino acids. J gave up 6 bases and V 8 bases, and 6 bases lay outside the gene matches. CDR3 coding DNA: TGTGCCAGCTATACTCAGGGGGATGGCTACACCTTC. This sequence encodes CASYTQGDGYTF.

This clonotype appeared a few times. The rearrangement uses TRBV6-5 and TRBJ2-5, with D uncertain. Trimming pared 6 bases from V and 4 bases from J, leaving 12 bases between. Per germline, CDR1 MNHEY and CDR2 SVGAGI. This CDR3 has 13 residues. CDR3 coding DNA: TGTGCCAGCAGCCCCCTTACGGGAGAGACCCAGTACTTC. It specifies CASSPLTGETQYF.

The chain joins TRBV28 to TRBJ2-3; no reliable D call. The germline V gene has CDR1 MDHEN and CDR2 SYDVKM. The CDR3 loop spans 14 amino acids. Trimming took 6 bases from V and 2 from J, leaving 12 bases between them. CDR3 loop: CASSLGTPTDTQYF. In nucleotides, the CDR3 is TGTGCCAGCAGCCTCGGTACCCCCACAGATACGCAGTATTTT.

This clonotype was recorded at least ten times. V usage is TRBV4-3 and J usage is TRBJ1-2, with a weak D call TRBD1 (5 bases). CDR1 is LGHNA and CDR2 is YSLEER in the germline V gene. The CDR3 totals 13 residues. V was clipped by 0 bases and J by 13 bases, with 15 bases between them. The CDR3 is CASSQDTGLRSTF. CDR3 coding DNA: TGCGCCAGCAGCCAAGACACAGGACTCAGGAGCACCTTC.

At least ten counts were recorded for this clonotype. The CDR3 protein is CASSESTWEQFF. The CDR3 DNA is TGCGCCAGCAGTGAGTCGACGTGGGAGCAGTTCTTC. The genes are TRBV10-2 and TRBJ2-1; D gene ambiguous. The germline V gene has CDR1 WSHSY and CDR2 SAAADI. The V end lost 0 bases, the J end lost 10 bases, and 7 bases lay between the germline ends. The CDR3 is 12 amino acids.

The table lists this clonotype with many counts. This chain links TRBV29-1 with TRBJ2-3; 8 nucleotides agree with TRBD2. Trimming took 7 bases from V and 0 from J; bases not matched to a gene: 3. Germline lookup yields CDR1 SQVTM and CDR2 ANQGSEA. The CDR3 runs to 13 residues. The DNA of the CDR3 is TGCAGCGCTAGCGGGTCTAGCACAGATACGCAGTATTTT. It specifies CSASGSSTDTQYF.

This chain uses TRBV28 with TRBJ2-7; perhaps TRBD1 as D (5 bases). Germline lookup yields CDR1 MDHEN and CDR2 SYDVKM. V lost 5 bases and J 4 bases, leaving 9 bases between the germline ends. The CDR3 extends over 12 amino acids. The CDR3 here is CASSKPGYEQYF. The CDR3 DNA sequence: TGTGCCAGCAGTAAACCAGGGTACGAGCAGTACTTC.

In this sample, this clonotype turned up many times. CDR3 sequence: CASSFLGNEQFF. The DNA for the CDR3 is TGTGCCAGCAGTTTCCTAGGAAATGAGCAGTTCTTC. The V gene is TRBV12-3 or TRBV12-4, the J gene TRBJ2-1; D is uncertain. Trimming removed 3 bases from V and 7 bases from J, with 7 bases in between. The CDR3 is 12 amino acids.

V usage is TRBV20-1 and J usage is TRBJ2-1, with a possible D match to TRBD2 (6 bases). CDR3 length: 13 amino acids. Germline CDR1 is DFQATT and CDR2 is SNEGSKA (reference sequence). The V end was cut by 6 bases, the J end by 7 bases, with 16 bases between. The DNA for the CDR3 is TGCAGTGCGCGTACGGGAGTTCTGAATGAGCAGTTCTTC. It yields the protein CSARTGVLNEQFF.

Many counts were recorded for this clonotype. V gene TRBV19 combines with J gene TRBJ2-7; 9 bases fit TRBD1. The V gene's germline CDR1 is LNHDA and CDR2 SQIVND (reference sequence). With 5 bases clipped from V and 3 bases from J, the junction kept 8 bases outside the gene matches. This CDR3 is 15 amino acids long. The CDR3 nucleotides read TGTGCCAGTAGTCCCCGCTTGACAGGGGGCTACGAGCAGTACTTC. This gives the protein CASSPRLTGGYEQYF. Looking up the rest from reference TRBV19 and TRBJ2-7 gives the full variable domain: DGGITQSPKYLFRKEGQNVTLSCEQNLNHDAMYWYRQDPGQGLRLIYYSQIVNDFQKGDIAEGYSVSREKKESFPLTVTSAQKNPTAFYLCASSPRLTGGYEQYFGPGTRLTVT.

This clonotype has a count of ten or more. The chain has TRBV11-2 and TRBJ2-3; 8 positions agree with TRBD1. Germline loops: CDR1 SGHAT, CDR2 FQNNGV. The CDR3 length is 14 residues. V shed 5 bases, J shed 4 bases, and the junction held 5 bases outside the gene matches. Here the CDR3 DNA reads TGTGCCAGCAGCCGAGGACAGGGCCCAGATACGCAGTATTTT. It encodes CASSRGQGPDTQYF.

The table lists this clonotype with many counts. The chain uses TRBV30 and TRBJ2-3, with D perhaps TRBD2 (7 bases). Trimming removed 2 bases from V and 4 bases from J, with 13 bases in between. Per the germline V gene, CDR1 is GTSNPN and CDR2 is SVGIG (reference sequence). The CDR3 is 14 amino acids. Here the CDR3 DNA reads TGTGCCTGGAGTTCGGGGGAGGGGGCAGATACGCAGTATTTT. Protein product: CAWSSGEGADTQYF.

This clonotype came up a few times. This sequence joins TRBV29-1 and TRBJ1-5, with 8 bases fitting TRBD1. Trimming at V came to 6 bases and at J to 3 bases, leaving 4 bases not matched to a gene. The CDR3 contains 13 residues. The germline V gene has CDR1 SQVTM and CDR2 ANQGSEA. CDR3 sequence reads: CSVMDRVNQPQHF. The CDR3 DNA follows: TGCAGCGTCATGGACAGGGTCAATCAGCCCCAGCATTTT. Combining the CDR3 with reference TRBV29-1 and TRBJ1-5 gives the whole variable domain SAVISQKPSRDICQRGTSLTIQCQVDSQVTMMFWYRQQPGQSLTLIATANQGSEATYESGFVIDKFPISRPNLTFSTLTVSNMSPEDSSIYLCSVMDRVNQPQHFGDGTRLSIL.